These T cell receptor beta chains were read from a single sample in a study of blood T cell repertoires in COVID-19. Clones were sequenced by immunoSEQ multiplex PCR, and TCRdb holds only the in-frame ones, with some missing. The table lists a few hundred thousand clones, around 86% of them singletons, with 3.5% to 4% in the top ten. Sequencing used PBMCs or T cells enriched from blood (not recorded which). Receptors originate from a woman between 35 and 50 years old with acute COVID-19. CDR3s include the opening cysteine and the closing phenylalanine or tryptophan. D genes are given only for firm matches. Clone size, where shown, is once, few, many, or a class for clones that have expanded.

size,length,D,V,J,DNA,CDR3
.,16,.,TRBV20-1,TRBJ2-1,TGCAGTGCTAGTAGTAGCGACCGTCCGGAATACAATGAGCAGTTCTTC,CSASSSDRPEYNEQFF
.,14,.,TRBV7-2,TRBJ2-3,TGTGCCAGCAGCTTTGGGGCGGCCATTGGTACGCAGTATTTT,CASSFGAAIGTQYF
.,15,.,TRBV28,TRBJ1-6,TGTGCCAGCAGTTTAGGGTCCGCCAGGGGTTCACCCCTCCACTTT,CASSLGSARGSPLHF
.,12,.,TRBV18,TRBJ1-1,TGTGCCAGCTCACCTCCAGGGGTAAGGGCTTTCTTT,CASSPPGVRAFF
.,15,.,TRBV28,TRBJ1-4,TGTGCCAGCAGTCCGAGGGGCAGGGGAAATGAAAAACTGTTTTTT,CASSPRGRGNEKLFF
.,13,TRBD1,TRBV13,TRBJ1-2,TGTGCCAGCAGCCCGACAGGGTTCAATGGCTACACCTTC,CASSPTGFNGYTF
.,16,.,TRBV2,TRBJ2-3,TGTGCCAGCAGTGAAGCCCGAGCGACTAGCACAGATACGCAGTATTTT,CASSEARATSTDTQYF
.,12,.,TRBV2,TRBJ1-2,TGTGCCACCGGAGTGGCATTCTATGGCTACACCTTC,CATGVAFYGYTF
once,14,.,TRBV19,TRBJ2-1,TGTGCCAGTAGTCCCCTTAGCTCCTACAATGAGCAGTTCTTC,CASSPLSSYNEQFF
.,15,.,TRBV28,TRBJ1-2,TGTGCCAGCAGTTTAAACAGCCAGGGAAACTATGGCTACACCTTC,CASSLNSQGNYGYTF
.,14,TRBD2,TRBV5-1,TRBJ2-2,TGCGCCAGCAGCTTACCTAGCGGGACAGGGGAGCTGTTTTTT,CASSLPSGTGELFF
.,13,.,TRBV5-6,TRBJ2-3,TGTGCCAGCGGGGCGGGGATCACAGATACGCAGTATTTT,CASGAGITDTQYF
.,17,TRBD2,TRBV19,TRBJ2-1,TGTGCCAGTAGTATAGCTCCTAGCGGGAGGCTTGTCGATGAGCAGTTCTTC,CASSIAPSGRLVDEQFF
.,13,.,TRBV13,TRBJ2-1,TGTGCCAGCAGCCCGCGGACTACCAATGAGCAGTTCTTC,CASSPRTTNEQFF
.,13,.,TRBV24-1,TRBJ2-1,TGTGCCACCAGTGCCAGGCCCTACAATGAGCAGTTCTTC,CATSARPYNEQFF
.,14,TRBD1,TRBV28,TRBJ2-5,TGTGCCAGCAGTCGGGGGACAGGCCAAGAGACCCAGTACTTC,CASSRGTGQETQYF
.,15,TRBD2,TRBV6-2/TRBV6-3,TRBJ2-7,TGTGCCAGCAGTTATTTAAGCGGGAGGACGTCAAAGCAGTACTTC,CASSYLSGRTSKQYF
.,14,.,TRBV19,TRBJ1-5,TGTGCCAGTAGTGGACATCACAGCAATCAGCCCCAGCATTTT,CASSGHHSNQPQHF
.,12,.,TRBV5-1,TRBJ1-1,TGCGCCAGCAGCTTAACAGGGACTGAAGCTTTCTTT,CASSLTGTEAFF
.,15,.,TRBV10-2,TRBJ1-5,TGCGCCAGCAGTGAGTCTTGGCAGGGCAATCAGCCCCAGCATTTT,CASSESWQGNQPQHF
.,16,TRBD2,TRBV5-4,TRBJ2-1,TGTGCCAGCAGCTCCCTGGGAGCGGGAGCCTACAATGAGCAGTTCTTC,CASSSLGAGAYNEQFF
.,15,TRBD1,TRBV9,TRBJ1-1,TGTGCCAGCAGCGAGAGGGGACAGGGGAACACTGAAGCTTTCTTT,CASSERGQGNTEAFF
once,14,.,TRBV19,TRBJ1-2,TGTGCCAGTAGTATGGTAAACACAGACCATGGCTACACCTTC,CASSMVNTDHGYTF
.,14,.,TRBV24-1,TRBJ1-2,TGTGCCACCAGTCCTGCCCAAGCCTCCTATGGCTACACCTTC,CATSPAQASYGYTF
.,16,TRBD1,TRBV15,TRBJ1-2,TGTGCCACCAGCGGAACCGGGACAGGAGGCAACTATGGCTACACCTTC,CATSGTGTGGNYGYTF
.,13,TRBD1,TRBV6-2/TRBV6-3,TRBJ1-1,TGTGCCAGCAGCTGGACAGGCGGCACTGAAGCTTTCTTT,CASSWTGGTEAFF
once,17,TRBD2,TRBV5-1,TRBJ2-3,TGCGCCAGCAGCTTGGCCAATTTCGGGACTACCACAGATACGCAGTATTTT,CASSLANFGTTTDTQYF
.,15,.,TRBV3-1/TRBV3-2,TRBJ2-3,TGTGCCAGCAGCCAAGTCGGGGTCTTGGGAGATACGCAGTATTTT,CASSQVGVLGDTQYF